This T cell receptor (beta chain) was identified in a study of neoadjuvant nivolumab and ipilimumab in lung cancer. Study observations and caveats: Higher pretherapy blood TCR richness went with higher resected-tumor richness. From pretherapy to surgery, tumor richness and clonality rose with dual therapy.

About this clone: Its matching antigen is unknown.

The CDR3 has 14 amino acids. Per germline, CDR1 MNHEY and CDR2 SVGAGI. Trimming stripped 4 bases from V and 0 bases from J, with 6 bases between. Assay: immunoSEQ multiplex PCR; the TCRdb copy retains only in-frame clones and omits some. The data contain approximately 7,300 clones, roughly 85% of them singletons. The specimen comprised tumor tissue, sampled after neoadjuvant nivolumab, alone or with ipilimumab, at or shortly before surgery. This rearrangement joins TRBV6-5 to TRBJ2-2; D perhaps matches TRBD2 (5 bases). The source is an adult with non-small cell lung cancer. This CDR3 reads CASSFGANTGELFF. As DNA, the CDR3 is TGTGCCAGCAGTTTCGGGGCGAACACCGGGGAGCTGTTTTTT.